Sequencing of this TCR beta chain was carried out in a study of post-analysis software for immune sequencing data. Unique molecular identifiers had been added to the TCR beta cDNA libraries. One entry per CDR3 protein results from TCRdb running MiXCR on the PCR reads. The sample carries approximately 730,000 distinct CDR3 sequences, roughly 27% recorded once. The V gene's germline CDR1 is SEHNR and CDR2 FQNEAQ (reference sequence). V was clipped by 8 bases and J by 5 bases, with 20 bases between them. The CDR3 contains 15 residues. Findings and caveats of the study: Five or six TRBV segments, TRBV5-6, TRBV5-1 and TRBV20-1 among them, were found more frequent in patients than controls.

Points on this clonotype: Antigen: not known.

This clonotype was obtained from a girl between 5 and 17 years old with multiple sclerosis. Sequencing was carried out using blood. This chain uses TRBV7-9 with TRBJ2-3; D gene ambiguous. This CDR3 reads CASAQASVNVDTQYF. The CDR3 DNA follows: TGTGCCAGCGCCCAAGCCTCGGTTAATGTAGATACGCAGTATTTT.